The TCR beta chain under discussion was sequenced for a study of T-cell reconstitution after alpha-beta-depleted transplantation in children. Notes on this clonotype: The antigen is unknown.

Preparation of the TCRbeta library was carried out with unique molecular identifiers. One entry per CDR3 protein, called by TCRdb with MiXCR from the PCR reads. The sample holds around 140,000 distinct CDR3 sequences, around 8.8% seen once. Regarding the study as a whole: Hyperexpanded clones declined; after one year, newly produced T cells mostly supplied diversity. From surviving recipient T cells and thymic progenitors came the high day-60 TCRbeta diversity observed in some patients. Several hundred graft clones that had expanded were reportedly the source of alpha-beta T cells about two months after transplant.

Per the germline V gene, CDR1 is MDHEN and CDR2 is SYDVKM. The CDR3 runs 16 residues. After removal of 6 bases from V and 0 bases from J, the junction contained 9 bases not matched to a gene. This receptor was taken from a female patient aged 2-15 years who had a stem cell transplant for congenital amegakaryocytic thrombocytopenia, so the T cells may come from the graft donor. Material: PBMCs, mostly from graft donor cells, obtained 180 days after TCRalphabeta/CD19-depleted stem cell transplant. The chain employs TRBV28 and TRBJ2-3; 7 nucleotides align to TRBD2. CDR3 in amino acids: CASSPGWRGSTDTQYF. For the CDR3, the DNA is TGTGCCAGCAGCCCGGGTTGGCGGGGGAGCACAGATACGCAGTATTTT.